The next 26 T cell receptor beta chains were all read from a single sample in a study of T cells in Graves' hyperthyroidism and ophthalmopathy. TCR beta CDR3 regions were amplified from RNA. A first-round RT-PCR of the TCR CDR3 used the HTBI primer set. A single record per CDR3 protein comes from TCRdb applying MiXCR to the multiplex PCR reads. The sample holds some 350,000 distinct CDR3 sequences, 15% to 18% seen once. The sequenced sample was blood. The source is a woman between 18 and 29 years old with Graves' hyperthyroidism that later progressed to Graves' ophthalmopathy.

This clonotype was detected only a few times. As DNA, the CDR3 is TGCGCCAGCAGCCCGTCCGTTAGGGGAGGCTACGAGCAGTACTTC. Translation gives CASSPSVRGGYEQYF. The rearrangement links TRBV4-1 to TRBJ2-7; maybe TRBD2 (6 bases). Germline V gene lookup returns CDR1 MGHRA and CDR2 YSYEKL. Trimming left V 4 bases short and J 3 bases short, with 16 bases between. The CDR3 is 15 residues long.

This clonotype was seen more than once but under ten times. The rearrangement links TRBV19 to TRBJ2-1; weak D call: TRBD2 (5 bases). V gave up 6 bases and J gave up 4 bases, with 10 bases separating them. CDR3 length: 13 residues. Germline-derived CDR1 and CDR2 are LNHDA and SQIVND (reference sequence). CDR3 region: CASRRRPYNEQFF. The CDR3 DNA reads TGTGCCAGTAGGCGGAGGCCATACAATGAGCAGTTCTTC.

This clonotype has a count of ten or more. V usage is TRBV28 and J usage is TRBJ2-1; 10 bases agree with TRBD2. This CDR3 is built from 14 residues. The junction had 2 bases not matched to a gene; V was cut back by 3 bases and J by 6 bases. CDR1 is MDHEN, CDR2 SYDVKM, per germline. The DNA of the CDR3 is TGTGCCAGCAGTTTCCGGACTAGCGGCAATGAGCAGTTCTTC. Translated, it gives CASSFRTSGNEQFF.

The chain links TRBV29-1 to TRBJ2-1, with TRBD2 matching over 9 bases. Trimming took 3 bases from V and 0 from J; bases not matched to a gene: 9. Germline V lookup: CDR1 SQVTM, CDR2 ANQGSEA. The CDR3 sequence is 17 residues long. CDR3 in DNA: TGCAGCGTTGATGGAAGTATTAGCGGGAGCTCCTACAATGAGCAGTTCTTC. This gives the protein CSVDGSISGSSYNEQFF.

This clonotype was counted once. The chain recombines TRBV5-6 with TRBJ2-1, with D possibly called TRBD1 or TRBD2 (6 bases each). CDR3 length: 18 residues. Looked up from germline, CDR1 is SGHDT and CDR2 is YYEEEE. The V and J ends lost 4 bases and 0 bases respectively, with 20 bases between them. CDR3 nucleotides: TGTGCCAGCAGCCAGCCTTTGAACGGGGGCTTCTCCTACAATGAGCAGTTCTTC. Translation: CASSQPLNGGFSYNEQFF.

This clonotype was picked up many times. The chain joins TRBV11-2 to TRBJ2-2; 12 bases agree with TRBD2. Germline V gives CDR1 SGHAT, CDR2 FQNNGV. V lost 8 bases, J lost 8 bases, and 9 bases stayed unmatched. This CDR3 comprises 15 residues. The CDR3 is CASSGLAGLPGELFF. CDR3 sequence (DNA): TGTGCCAGCTCCGGACTAGCGGGATTGCCAGGGGAGCTGTTTTTT.

CDR3 in DNA: TGTGCCAGCAGTTACTACAGGGGTAATGAAAAACTGTTTTTT. Its protein product is CASSYYRGNEKLFF. The rearrangement joins TRBV6-5 to TRBJ1-4; TRBD1 agrees at 7 bases. The CDR3 is 14 residues long. The germline V gene encodes CDR1 MNHEY and CDR2 SVGAGI. The V gene end was trimmed by 1 base and the J gene end by 4 bases; junction bases not matched to a gene: 0.

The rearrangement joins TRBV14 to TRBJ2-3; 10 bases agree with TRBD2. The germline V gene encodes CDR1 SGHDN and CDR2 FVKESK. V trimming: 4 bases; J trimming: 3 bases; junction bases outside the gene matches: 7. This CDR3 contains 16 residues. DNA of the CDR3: TGTGCCAGCAGCCCACTAGCGGGAACGAGGACAGATACGCAGTATTTT. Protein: CASSPLAGTRTDTQYF.

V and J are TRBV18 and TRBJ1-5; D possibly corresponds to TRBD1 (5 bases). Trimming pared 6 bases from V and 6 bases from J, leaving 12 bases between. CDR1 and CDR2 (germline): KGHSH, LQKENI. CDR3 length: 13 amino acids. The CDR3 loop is CASSGTEGQPQHF. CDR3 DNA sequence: TGTGCCAGCTCGGGGACCGAGGGTCAGCCCCAGCATTTT.

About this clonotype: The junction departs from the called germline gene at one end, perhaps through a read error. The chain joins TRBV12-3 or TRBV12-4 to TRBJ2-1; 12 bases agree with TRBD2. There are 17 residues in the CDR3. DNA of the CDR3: TGTGCCAGCAGTTTGAGCTACGGGACTAGCGGGCACAATGAGCAGATCTTC. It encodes CASSLSYGTSGHNEQIF.

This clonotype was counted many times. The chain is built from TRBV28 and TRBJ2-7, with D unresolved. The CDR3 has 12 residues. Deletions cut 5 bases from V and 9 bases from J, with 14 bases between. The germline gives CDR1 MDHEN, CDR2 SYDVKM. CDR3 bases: TGTGCCAGCAGTGTTCTTGGGTCGTTGCAGTACTTC. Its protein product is CASSVLGSLQYF. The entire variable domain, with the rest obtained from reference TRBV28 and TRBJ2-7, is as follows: DVKVTQSSRYLVKRTGEKVFLECVQDMDHENMFWYRQDPGLGLRLIYFSYDVKMKEKGDIPEGYSVSREKKERFSLILESASTNQTSMYLCASSVLGSLQYFGPGTRLTVT.

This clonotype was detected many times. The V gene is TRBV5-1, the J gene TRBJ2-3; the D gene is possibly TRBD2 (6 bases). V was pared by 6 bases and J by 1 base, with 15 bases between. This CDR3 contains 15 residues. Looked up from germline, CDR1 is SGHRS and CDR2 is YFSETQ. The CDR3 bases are TGCGCCAGCACCTTCGGGGCGGGGCGCACAGATACGCAGTATTTT. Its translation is CASTFGAGRTDTQYF.

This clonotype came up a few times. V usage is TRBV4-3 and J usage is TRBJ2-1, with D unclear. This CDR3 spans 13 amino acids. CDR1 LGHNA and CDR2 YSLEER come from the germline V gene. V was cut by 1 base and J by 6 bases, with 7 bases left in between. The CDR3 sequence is CASSQGAVNEQFF. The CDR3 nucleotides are TGCGCCAGCAGCCAAGGGGCAGTCAATGAGCAGTTCTTC.

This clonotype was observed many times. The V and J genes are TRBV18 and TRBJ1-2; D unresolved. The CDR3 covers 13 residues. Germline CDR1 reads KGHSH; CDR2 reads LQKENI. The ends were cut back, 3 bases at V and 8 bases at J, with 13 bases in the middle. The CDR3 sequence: CASSPSDSRGYTF. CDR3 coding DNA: TGTGCCAGCTCACCTTCGGACTCCCGAGGCTACACCTTC.

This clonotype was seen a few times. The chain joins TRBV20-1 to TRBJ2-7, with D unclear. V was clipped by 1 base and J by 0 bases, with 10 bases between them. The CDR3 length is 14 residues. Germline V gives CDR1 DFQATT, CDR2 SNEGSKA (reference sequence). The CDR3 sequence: CSARVSPSSYEQYF. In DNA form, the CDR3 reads TGCAGTGCTAGAGTATCGCCGAGCTCCTACGAGCAGTACTTC.

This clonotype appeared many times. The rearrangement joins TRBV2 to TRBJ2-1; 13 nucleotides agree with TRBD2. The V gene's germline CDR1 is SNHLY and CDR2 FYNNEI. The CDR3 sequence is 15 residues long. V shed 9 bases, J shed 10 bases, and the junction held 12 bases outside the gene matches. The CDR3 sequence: CARTKLAGGGGEQFF. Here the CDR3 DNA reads TGTGCCAGGACAAAACTAGCGGGAGGGGGGGGGGAGCAGTTCTTC.

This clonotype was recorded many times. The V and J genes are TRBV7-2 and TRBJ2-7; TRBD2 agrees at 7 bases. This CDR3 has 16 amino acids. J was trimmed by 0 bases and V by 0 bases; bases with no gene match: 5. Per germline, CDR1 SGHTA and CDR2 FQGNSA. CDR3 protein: CASSLAGRPSSYEQYF. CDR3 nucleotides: TGTGCCAGCAGCTTAGCCGGGAGGCCGAGCTCCTACGAGCAGTACTTC.

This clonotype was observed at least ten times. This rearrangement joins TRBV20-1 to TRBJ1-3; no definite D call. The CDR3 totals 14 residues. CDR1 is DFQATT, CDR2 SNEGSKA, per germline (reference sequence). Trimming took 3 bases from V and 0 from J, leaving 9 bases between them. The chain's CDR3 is CSASHSDSGNTIYF. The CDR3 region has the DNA TGCAGTGCTAGTCACTCGGACTCTGGAAACACCATATATTTT.

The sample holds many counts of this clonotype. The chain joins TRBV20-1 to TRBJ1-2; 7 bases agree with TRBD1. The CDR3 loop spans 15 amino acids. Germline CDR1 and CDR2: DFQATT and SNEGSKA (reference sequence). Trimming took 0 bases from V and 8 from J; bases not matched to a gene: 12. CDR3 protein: CSARDPKGAVGGYTF. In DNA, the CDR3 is TGCAGTGCTAGAGATCCGAAGGGGGCCGTCGGGGGCTACACCTTC.

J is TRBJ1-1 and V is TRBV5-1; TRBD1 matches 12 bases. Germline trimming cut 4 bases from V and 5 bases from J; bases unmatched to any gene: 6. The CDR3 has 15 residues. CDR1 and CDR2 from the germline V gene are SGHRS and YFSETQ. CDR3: CASSLGTGGITEAFF. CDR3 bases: TGCGCCAGCAGCCTCGGGACAGGGGGCATAACTGAAGCTTTCTTT.

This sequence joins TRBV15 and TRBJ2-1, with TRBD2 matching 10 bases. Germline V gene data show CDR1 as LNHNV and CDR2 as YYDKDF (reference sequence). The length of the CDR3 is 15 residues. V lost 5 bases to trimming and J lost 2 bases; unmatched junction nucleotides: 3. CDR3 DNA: TGTGCCACCAGCTTACTAGCGGGAACCTACAATGAGCAGTTCTTC. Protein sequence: CATSLLAGTYNEQFF.

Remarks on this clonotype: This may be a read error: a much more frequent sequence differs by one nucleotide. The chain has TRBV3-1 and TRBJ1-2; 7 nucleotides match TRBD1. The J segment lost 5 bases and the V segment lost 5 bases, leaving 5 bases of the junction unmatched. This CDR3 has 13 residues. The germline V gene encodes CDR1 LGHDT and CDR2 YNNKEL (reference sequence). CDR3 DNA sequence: TGTGCCAGCAGCGGACAGGAGGGTTATGGCTACACCTTC. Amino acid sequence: CASSGQEGYGYTF.

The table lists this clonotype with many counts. CDR3 loop: CSAPGRARGNEKLFF. As DNA, the CDR3 is TGCAGTGCTCCCGGGAGGGCGCGGGGTAATGAAAAACTGTTTTTT. V and J are TRBV20-1 and TRBJ1-4; D not certain. The germline V gene encodes CDR1 DFQATT and CDR2 SNEGSKA (reference sequence). The CDR3 is 15 residues long. Trimming shortened V by 5 bases and J by 4 bases, and 17 bases separated the two germline ends.

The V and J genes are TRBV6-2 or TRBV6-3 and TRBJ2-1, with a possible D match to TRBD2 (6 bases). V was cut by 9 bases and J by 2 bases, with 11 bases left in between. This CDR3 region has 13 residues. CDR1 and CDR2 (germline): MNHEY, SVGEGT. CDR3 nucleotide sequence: TGTGCCAGTTCGACTAGTACCTACAATGAGCAGTTCTTC. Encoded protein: CASSTSTYNEQFF.

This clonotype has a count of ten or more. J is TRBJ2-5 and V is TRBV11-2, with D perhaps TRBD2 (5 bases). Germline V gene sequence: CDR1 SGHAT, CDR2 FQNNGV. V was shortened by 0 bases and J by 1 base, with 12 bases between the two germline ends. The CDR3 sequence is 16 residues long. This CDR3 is CASSLDEGGTQETQYF. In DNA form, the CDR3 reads TGTGCCAGCAGCTTAGATGAGGGCGGAACCCAAGAGACCCAGTACTTC. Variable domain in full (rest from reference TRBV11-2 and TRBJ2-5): EAGVAQSPRYKIIEKRQSVAFWCNPISGHATLYWYQQILGQGPKLLIQFQNNGVVDDSQLPKDRFSAERLKGVDSTLKIQPAKLEDSAVYLCASSLDEGGTQETQYFGPGTRLLVL.

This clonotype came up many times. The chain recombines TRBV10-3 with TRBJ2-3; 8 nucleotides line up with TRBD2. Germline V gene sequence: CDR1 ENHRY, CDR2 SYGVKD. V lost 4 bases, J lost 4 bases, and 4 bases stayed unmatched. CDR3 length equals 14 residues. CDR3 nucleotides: TGTGCCATCAGTGTAGCGGGGCCCTCAGATACGCAGTATTTT. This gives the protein CAISVAGPSDTQYF.